Presented here are 21 T cell receptor beta chains from one specimen sequenced in a study of shared clonotypes between healthy human individuals. The table came from immunoSEQ multiplex PCR; TCRdb's copy has only in-frame clones and leaves some out. The sample shows about a million clones, around four fifths of them seen only once. Sequencing input: memory CD4+ T cells sorted from blood. The subset: CD45RA-negative fraction. Receptors were obtained from a man between 18 and 29 years old in good health.

The chain links TRBV29-1 to TRBJ2-5; D is unresolved. Germline lookup yields CDR1 SQVTM and CDR2 ANQGSEA. Between the trimmed V and J ends, which lost 4 bases and 5 bases, there was a span of 17 bases. The CDR3 is 14 residues long. The DNA of the CDR3 is TGCAGCGTTGGATTAACACCTCAAAGTGAGACCCAGTACTTC. It translates to CSVGLTPQSETQYF.

This clone was seen a handful of times. This chain connects TRBV10-2 to TRBJ1-6, with D perhaps TRBD1 (5 bases). Germline CDR1 is WSHSY and CDR2 is SAAADI. This CDR3 is built from 13 residues. V was clipped by 2 bases and J by 9 bases, with 8 bases between them. DNA of the CDR3: TGCGCCAGCAGTGAGCAGGGCGGTTCACCCCTCCACTTT. This encodes CASSEQGGSPLHF.

This clone is a singleton in its sample. The rearrangement uses TRBV19 and TRBJ2-2, with D possibly matching TRBD1 (7 bases). Per the germline V gene, CDR1 is LNHDA and CDR2 is SQIVND (reference sequence). The CDR3 length is 14 residues. V gave up 4 bases and J gave up 6 bases, with 12 bases separating them. CDR3 region: CASSRGGGAGELFF. In DNA, the CDR3 is TGTGCCAGTAGTAGAGGGGGCGGGGCCGGGGAGCTGTTTTTT.

The rearrangement uses TRBV6-6 and TRBJ2-1; TRBD2 matches 8 bases. The CDR3 totals 12 residues. Trimming removed 9 bases from V and 4 bases from J; junction bases left unmatched: 2. Germline CDR1 and CDR2: MNHNY and SVGAGI (reference sequence). The CDR3 spells CASSGMYNEQFF. As DNA, the CDR3 is TGTGCCAGTAGCGGGATGTACAATGAGCAGTTCTTC.

This clone was recorded a few times. The CDR3 here is CASSQVGETQYF. The CDR3 DNA follows: TGCGCCAGCTCACAGGTTGGAGAGACCCAGTACTTC. The genes are TRBV10-2 and TRBJ2-5; D possibly corresponds to TRBD1 (5 bases). Germline CDR1 and CDR2: WSHSY and SAAADI. This CDR3 has 12 amino acids. Trimming left V 8 bases short and J 4 bases short, with 11 bases between.

The rearrangement uses TRBV5-8 and TRBJ1-2; TRBD1 might be the D (5 bases). Between the trimmed V and J ends, which lost 4 bases and 1 base, there was a span of 14 bases. Germline CDR1 is SGHTS and CDR2 is YDEGEE. This CDR3 contains 15 residues. CDR3 nucleotide sequence: TGTGCCAGCAGCGCGGAGGGGACGGATAACTATGGCTACACCTTC. Encoded protein: CASSAEGTDNYGYTF.

This chain uses TRBV15 with TRBJ2-5; 8 positions agree with TRBD2. Germline loops: CDR1 LNHNV, CDR2 YYDKDF (reference sequence). This CDR3 comprises 15 residues. After removal of 4 bases from V and 2 bases from J, the junction contained 6 bases not matched to a gene. CDR3 coding DNA: TGTGCCACCAGCATTTCGCGGGAGGCGCAAGAGACCCAGTACTTC. Translation gives CATSISREAQETQYF.

The chain employs TRBV7-9 and TRBJ1-2, with TRBD1 matching over 9 bases. The CDR3 is made up of 15 amino acids. Germline CDR1 and CDR2: SEHNR and FQNEAQ (reference sequence). V was pared by 5 bases and J by 5 bases, with 9 bases of the junction left unmatched. CDR3 amino acids: CASSPYTGGEYGYTF. CDR3 sequence (DNA): TGTGCCAGCAGCCCGTACACAGGGGGCGAGTATGGCTACACCTTC.

CDR3 DNA sequence: TGTGCCAGCAGCTCAGCAAAGCGGGAGAGGCGCACAGATACGCAGTATTTT. Amino acids: CASSSAKRERRTDTQYF. The V call is TRBV13, the J call TRBJ2-3, with 8 bases fitting TRBD2. With 4 bases clipped from V and 1 base from J, the junction kept 10 bases outside the gene matches. The germline V gene has CDR1 PRHDT and CDR2 FYEKMQ (reference sequence). CDR3 size: 17 residues.

The chain uses TRBV5-1 and TRBJ2-7; TRBD1 might be the D (5 bases). The germline CDR1 and CDR2 sequences are SGHRS and YFSETQ. The germline V and J ends were trimmed by 0 bases and 0 bases, with 13 bases remaining between them. CDR3 size: 16 residues. The CDR3 nucleotides read TGCGCCAGCAGCTTGGGACAGCCAAGAAGCTCCTACGAGCAGTACTTC. Its translation: CASSLGQPRSSYEQYF. Variable domain in full (rest from reference TRBV5-1 and TRBJ2-7): KAGVTQTPRYLIKTRGQQVTLSCSPISGHRSVSWYQQTPGQGLQFLFEYFSETQRNKGNFPGRFSGRQFSNSRSEMNVSTLELGDSALYLCASSLGQPRSSYEQYFGPGTRLTVT.

The chain employs TRBV5-4 and TRBJ2-2; D is ambiguous. V was pared by 6 bases and J by 4 bases, with 13 bases between. Germline V gives CDR1 SGHNT, CDR2 YYREEE (reference sequence). The CDR3 spans 14 residues. CDR3 amino acids: CASKGDPSTGELFF. The CDR3 bases are TGTGCCAGCAAGGGTGACCCGAGCACCGGGGAGCTGTTTTTT.

On this clone itself: The sample holds other DNA sequences that translate to the same CDR3. V and J are TRBV30 and TRBJ2-2; tentative D call: TRBD1 (5 bases). Trimming cost V 3 bases and J 2 bases, with 7 bases left between them. Germline V gene sequence: CDR1 GTSNPN, CDR2 SVGIG (reference sequence). The CDR3 length is 13 residues. Here the CDR3 reads CAWRTANTGELFF. The DNA of the CDR3 is TGTGCCTGGAGGACAGCTAACACCGGGGAGCTGTTTTTT.

V and J are TRBV27 and TRBJ1-2, with D perhaps TRBD1 (6 bases). The CDR3 covers 15 residues. Germline CDR1 is MNHEY and CDR2 is SMNVEV (reference sequence). The V end lost 5 bases, the J end lost 3 bases, and 16 bases lay between the germline ends. The CDR3 nucleotides read TGTGCCAGCAGTCCCGCCCCAGGGGCGTACTATGGCTACACCTTC. Protein sequence: CASSPAPGAYYGYTF.

As regards this clone: Additional DNA sequences in this sample encode the identical CDR3. The chain has TRBV5-1 and TRBJ1-3; D is undetermined. The CDR3 covers 14 residues. Per the germline V gene, CDR1 is SGHRS and CDR2 is YFSETQ. Trimming pared 2 bases from V and 1 base from J, leaving 7 bases between. CDR3 sequence: CASSFGGSGNTIYF. DNA of the CDR3: TGCGCCAGCAGCTTTGGTGGATCTGGAAACACCATATATTTT. Combining the CDR3 with reference TRBV5-1 and TRBJ1-3 gives the whole variable domain KAGVTQTPRYLIKTRGQQVTLSCSPISGHRSVSWYQQTPGQGLQFLFEYFSETQRNKGNFPGRFSGRQFSNSRSEMNVSTLELGDSALYLCASSFGGSGNTIYFGEGSWLTVV.

CDR3 amino acids: CASRGTSSSYEQYF. The CDR3 DNA reads as TGTGCCAGCAGGGGGACATCAAGCTCCTACGAGCAGTACTTC. This chain connects TRBV2 to TRBJ2-7; D perhaps matches TRBD1 (6 bases). This CDR3 region has 14 residues. Germline loops: CDR1 SNHLY, CDR2 FYNNEI. V was cut by 6 bases and J by 0 bases, with 12 bases left in between.

The chain couples TRBV4-1 to TRBJ2-3; 12 bases are a match to TRBD2. CDR3 length equals 16 residues. The germline gives CDR1 MGHRA, CDR2 YSYEKL. Unmatched junction bases numbered 6, after V lost 4 bases and J lost 4 bases. In DNA form, the CDR3 reads TGCGCCAGCAGCCGACTAGCGGGAGTAAGTTCAGATACGCAGTATTTT. This translates into CASSRLAGVSSDTQYF.

The rearrangement joins TRBV15 to TRBJ2-5; D tentatively reads TRBD1 or TRBD2 (6 bases each). Trimming took 3 bases from V and 5 from J, leaving 19 bases between them. The CDR3 spans 16 residues. CDR1 and CDR2 (germline): LNHNV, YYDKDF (reference sequence). CDR3 coding DNA: TGTGCCACCAGCAGGGGGGGCGGGGTTCAGGGGGAGACCCAGTACTTC. Amino acid sequence: CATSRGGGVQGETQYF.

The rearrangement uses TRBV7-9 and TRBJ1-1; D is uncertain. CDR1 and CDR2 (germline): SEHNR, FQNEAQ (reference sequence). The CDR3 has 13 residues. V lost 3 bases, J lost 5 bases, and 10 bases lay in between. The CDR3 sequence is CASSFDAGTEAFF. For the CDR3, the DNA is TGTGCCAGCAGCTTTGACGCGGGGACTGAAGCTTTCTTT.

The chain links TRBV9 to TRBJ2-2, with TRBD2 matching 8 bases. Per the germline V gene, CDR1 is SGDLS and CDR2 is YYNGEE. Trimming cost V 7 bases and J 2 bases; bases outside gene matches: 10. This CDR3 is built from 16 residues. CDR3 nucleotides: TGTGCCAGCTGTAAGGCGGGAGGAGAAAACACCGGGGAGCTGTTTTTT. Its protein is CASCKAGGENTGELFF.

The chain employs TRBV11-2 and TRBJ1-2; TRBD1 might be the D (5 bases). There are 16 residues in the CDR3. Trimming removed 1 base at V and 4 bases at J, with 16 bases between. Germline values: CDR1 SGHAT, CDR2 FQNNGV. The CDR3 bases are TGTGCCAGCAGCTTAGTCTCGCGTAGAGACAGCTATGGCTACACCTTC. This encodes CASSLVSRRDSYGYTF.

The J gene is TRBJ1-1, the V gene TRBV30, with no clear D. V lost 4 bases and J lost 7, with 22 bases in between. CDR3 size: 15 residues. The V gene's germline CDR1 is GTSNPN and CDR2 SVGIG (reference sequence). The CDR3 is CAWKETGGLSGEAFF. The CDR3 DNA follows: TGTGCCTGGAAAGAAACTGGAGGTCTCTCGGGTGAAGCTTTCTTT.